These T cell receptor beta chains were read from a single sample in a study of read filtering for tumor transcriptome and immune sequencing. MiXCR, applied by TCRdb to the reads, yields one record per CDR3 protein. Here the sample spans 20,000 to 30,000 distinct CDR3 sequences, 20% to 25% being singletons. Sequences were obtained from a population of CD138-negative cells sorted from bone marrow. The receptors shown here come from a donor aged 40 or over with multiple myeloma. The CDR3 runs from the conserved cysteine through the conserved F or W. A D gene is named only where the DNA matches it firmly. Not all rows give a size; the values are once, few, many and, for expanded clones, a class.

size: many; J: TRBJ2-1; D: TRBD2; V: TRBV5-1; DNA: TGCGCCAGCAGATCAGCGGGGGGTGAGCAGTTCTTC; CDR3: CASRSAGGEQFF
size: many; J: TRBJ1-1; D: TRBD1; V: TRBV6-4; DNA: TGTGCCAGCAGCGAAACAGGGGAAGGAGCTGAAGCTTTCTTT; CDR3: CASSETGEGAEAFF
size: few; J: TRBJ1-1; D: TRBD1; V: TRBV5-1; DNA: TGCGCCAGCAGCTCCACTAACAGGGGGCTGTATAATGAAGCTTTCTTT; CDR3: CASSSTNRGLYNEAFF
size: few; J: TRBJ2-1; D: .; V: TRBV6-1; DNA: TGTGCCAGCTCGTCCGTTTCTGCCTACAATGAGCAGTTCTTC; CDR3: CASSSVSAYNEQFF
size: many; J: TRBJ1-1; D: .; V: TRBV5-4; DNA: TGTGCCAGCACGGACCCGGGCGTTTACGGGAACACTGAAGCTTTCTTT; CDR3: CASTDPGVYGNTEAFF
size: many; J: TRBJ2-1; D: .; V: TRBV7-3; DNA: TGTGCCAGCAGCTTACTGGCAGACCCCTCCTACAATGAGCAGTTCTTC; CDR3: CASSLLADPSYNEQFF
size: many; J: TRBJ2-1; D: TRBD1; V: TRBV19; DNA: TGTGCCAGTACCCCGGGAGGACAGGGGGCGAGGAATGAGCAGTTCTTC; CDR3: CASTPGGQGARNEQFF
size: many; J: TRBJ2-3; D: .; V: TRBV3-1; DNA: TGTGCCAGCAGCCTTTCCGGGACAGATACGCAGTATTTT; CDR3: CASSLSGTDTQYF
size: .; J: TRBJ1-2; D: .; V: TRBV28; DNA: TGTGCCAGCAGCCTCGACAGGCAATTCTCATATGGCTACACCTTC; CDR3: CASSLDRQFSYGYTF
size: .; J: TRBJ2-1; D: .; V: TRBV19; DNA: TGTGCCAGTATGGGTCTCATGAGCTCCTACAATGAGCAGTTCTTC; CDR3: CASMGLMSSYNEQFF
size: many; J: TRBJ1-4; D: .; V: TRBV5-4; DNA: TGTGCCAGCAGCGAGTCAGGGAGGCCGAATGAAAAACTGTTTTTT; CDR3: CASSESGRPNEKLFF
size: .; J: TRBJ2-5; D: TRBD2; V: TRBV19; DNA: TGTGCCAGTAGGGAGCGGGGGAGGGCGACCCAGTACTTC; CDR3: CASRERGRATQYF
size: .; J: TRBJ1-4; D: .; V: TRBV5-6; DNA: TGTGCCAGCAGCTTGGACCAGTCAACTAATGAAAAACTGTTTTTT; CDR3: CASSLDQSTNEKLFF
size: many; J: TRBJ2-3; D: TRBD2; V: TRBV4-1; DNA: TGCGCCAGCAGCCAAGACGAACTAGCGGGGGGAAAAACAGATACGCAGTATTTT; CDR3: CASSQDELAGGKTDTQYF
size: few; J: TRBJ2-5; D: TRBD2; V: TRBV7-8; DNA: TGTGCTAACGGGGGGGGCAGGGTAGAGGAGACCCAGTACTTC; CDR3: CANGGGRVEETQYF
size: many; J: TRBJ1-1; D: TRBD1; V: TRBV2; DNA: TGTGCCAGCACCGGGACAGGGGGAAGAACTGAAGCTTTCTTT; CDR3: CASTGTGGRTEAFF
size: .; J: TRBJ2-1; D: TRBD1; V: TRBV9; DNA: TGTGCCAGCAGCGAGAAACAGGGGCTGATCTACAATGAGCAGTTCTTC; CDR3: CASSEKQGLIYNEQFF
size: few; J: TRBJ1-5; D: TRBD1; V: TRBV19; DNA: TGTGCCAGTACTAAGACAGGGGGCAATCAGCCCCAGCATTTT; CDR3: CASTKTGGNQPQHF
size: many; J: TRBJ2-7; D: TRBD1; V: TRBV11-2; DNA: TGTGCCAGCAGCGCACAGGGGTACGAGCAGTACTTC; CDR3: CASSAQGYEQYF
size: many; J: TRBJ2-5; D: .; V: TRBV11-2; DNA: TGTGCCAGCAGCTTATCGGGGCGGTGGGAGACCCAGTACTTC; CDR3: CASSLSGRWETQYF
size: medium-sized; J: TRBJ2-1; D: .; V: TRBV2; DNA: TGTGCCAGCAGGCGTACAGGGACCACGTCCGTTGTCAATGAGCAGTTCTTC; CDR3: CASRRTGTTSVVNEQFF
size: many; J: TRBJ2-5; D: .; V: TRBV18; DNA: TGTGCCAGCTCACCACTCGGGGGCGTAAAAGAGACCCAGTACTTC; CDR3: CASSPLGGVKETQYF
size: many; J: TRBJ1-6; D: TRBD1; V: TRBV2; DNA: TGTGCCAGCAGGCAGGAGGGACAGGGGAATAATTCACCCCTCCACTTT; CDR3: CASRQEGQGNNSPLHF
size: many; J: TRBJ1-5; D: TRBD1; V: TRBV4-1; DNA: TGCGCCAGCAGCCAAGTGGGAGGGGGCGCCTGGCTGCCCCAGCATTTT; CDR3: CASSQVGGGAWLPQHF
size: few; J: TRBJ2-3; D: .; V: TRBV19; DNA: TGTGCCAGTAGTATAGGGGGCGAGGCAGATACGCAGTATTTT; CDR3: CASSIGGEADTQYF
size: .; J: TRBJ1-5; D: TRBD1; V: TRBV20-1; DNA: TGCAGTGCTCCCCGAGGACAGGGGTTTTGTCAGCCCCAGCATTTT; CDR3: CSAPRGQGFCQPQHF
size: .; J: TRBJ1-4; D: .; V: TRBV7-8; DNA: TGTGCCAGCTCCGGACCGAGTGAAAAACTGTTTTTT; CDR3: CASSGPSEKLFF
size: once; J: TRBJ2-7; D: .; V: TRBV20-1; DNA: TGCAGTGCTAGAGTAGGCGGCCAAGTGAACGAGCAGTACTTC; CDR3: CSARVGGQVNEQYF